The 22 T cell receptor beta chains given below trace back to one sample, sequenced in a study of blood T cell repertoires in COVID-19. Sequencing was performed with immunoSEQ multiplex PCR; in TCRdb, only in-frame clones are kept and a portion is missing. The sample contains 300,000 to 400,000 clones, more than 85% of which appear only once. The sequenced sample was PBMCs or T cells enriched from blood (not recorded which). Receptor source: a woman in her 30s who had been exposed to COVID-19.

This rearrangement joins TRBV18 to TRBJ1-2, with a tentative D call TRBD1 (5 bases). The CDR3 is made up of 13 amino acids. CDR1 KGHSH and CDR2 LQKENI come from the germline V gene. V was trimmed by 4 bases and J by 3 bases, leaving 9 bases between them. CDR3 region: CASSLQDDYGYTF. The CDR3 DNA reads TGTGCCAGCTCACTACAGGACGACTATGGCTACACCTTC. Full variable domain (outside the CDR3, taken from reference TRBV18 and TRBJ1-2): NAGVMQNPRHLVRRRGQEARLRCSPMKGHSHVYWYRQLPEEGLKFMVYLQKENIIDESGMPKERFSAEFPKEGPSILRIQQVVRGDSAAYFCASSLQDDYGYTFGSGTRLTVV.

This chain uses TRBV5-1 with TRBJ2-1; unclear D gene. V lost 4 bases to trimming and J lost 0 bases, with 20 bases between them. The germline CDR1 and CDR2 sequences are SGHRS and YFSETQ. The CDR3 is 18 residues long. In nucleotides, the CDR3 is TGCGCCAGCAGCCCGCCTCGAGCTTCGGGTAGCTCCTACAATGAGCAGTTCTTC. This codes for CASSPPRASGSSYNEQFF.

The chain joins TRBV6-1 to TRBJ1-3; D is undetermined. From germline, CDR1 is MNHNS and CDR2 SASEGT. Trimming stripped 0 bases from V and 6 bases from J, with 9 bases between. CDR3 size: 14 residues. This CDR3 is CASSEAASLNTIYF. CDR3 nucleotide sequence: TGTGCCAGCAGTGAAGCGGCCAGTTTAAACACCATATATTTT.

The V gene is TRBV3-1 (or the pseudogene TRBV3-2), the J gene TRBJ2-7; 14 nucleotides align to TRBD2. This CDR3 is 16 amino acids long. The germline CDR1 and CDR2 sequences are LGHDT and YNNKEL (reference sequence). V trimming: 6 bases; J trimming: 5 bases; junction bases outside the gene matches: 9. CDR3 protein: CASSPTSGGARNEQYF. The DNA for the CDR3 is TGTGCCAGCAGTCCGACTAGCGGGGGGGCTCGAAACGAGCAGTACTTC.

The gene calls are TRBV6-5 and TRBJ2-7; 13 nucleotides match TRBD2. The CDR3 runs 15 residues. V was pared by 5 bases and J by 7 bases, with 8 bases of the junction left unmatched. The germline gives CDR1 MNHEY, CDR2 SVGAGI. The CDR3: CASSRQTSGGREQYF. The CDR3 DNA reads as TGTGCCAGCAGTCGTCAGACTAGCGGGGGGAGGGAGCAGTACTTC.

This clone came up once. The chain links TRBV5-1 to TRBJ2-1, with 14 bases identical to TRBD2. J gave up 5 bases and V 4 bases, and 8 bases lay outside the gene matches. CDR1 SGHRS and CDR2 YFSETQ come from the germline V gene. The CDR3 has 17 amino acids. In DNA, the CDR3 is TGCGCCAGCAGCGTGATGGAGGGACTAGCGGGGGACAATGAGCAGTTCTTC. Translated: CASSVMEGLAGDNEQFF. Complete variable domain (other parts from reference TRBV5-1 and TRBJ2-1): KAGVTQTPRYLIKTRGQQVTLSCSPISGHRSVSWYQQTPGQGLQFLFEYFSETQRNKGNFPGRFSGRQFSNSRSEMNVSTLELGDSALYLCASSVMEGLAGDNEQFFGPGTRLTVL.

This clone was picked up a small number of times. Written as DNA, the CDR3 is TGTGCCAGCAGCCACACAGTCGCCGAGCAGTACTTC. This sequence encodes CASSHTVAEQYF. The chain has TRBV3-1 (or the pseudogene TRBV3-2) and TRBJ2-7, with D unclear. The CDR3 loop spans 12 amino acids. The V end lost 3 bases, the J end lost 6 bases, and 9 bases lay between the germline ends. The germline gives CDR1 LGHDT, CDR2 YNNKEL (reference sequence).

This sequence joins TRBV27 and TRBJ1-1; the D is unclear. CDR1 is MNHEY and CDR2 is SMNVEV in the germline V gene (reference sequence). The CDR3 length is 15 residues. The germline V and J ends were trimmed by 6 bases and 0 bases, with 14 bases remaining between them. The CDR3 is CASRGLKRLNTEAFF. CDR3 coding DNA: TGTGCCAGCAGGGGCCTTAAAAGATTGAACACTGAAGCTTTCTTT.

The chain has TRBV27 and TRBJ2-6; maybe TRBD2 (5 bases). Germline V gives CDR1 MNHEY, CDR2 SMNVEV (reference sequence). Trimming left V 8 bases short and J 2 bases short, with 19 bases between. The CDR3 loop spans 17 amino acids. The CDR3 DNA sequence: TGTGCCAGCCTTTCGCGAACTTTCGGGGCTGGGGCCAACGTCCTGACTTTC. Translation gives CASLSRTFGAGANVLTF.

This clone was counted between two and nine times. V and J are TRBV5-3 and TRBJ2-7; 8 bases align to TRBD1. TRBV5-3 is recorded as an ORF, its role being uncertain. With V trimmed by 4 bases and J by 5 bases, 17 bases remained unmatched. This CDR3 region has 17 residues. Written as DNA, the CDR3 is TGTGCCAGAAGCCACCTTGGGGACAGGAAAACTCTCGACGAGCAGTACTTC. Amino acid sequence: CARSHLGDRKTLDEQYF.

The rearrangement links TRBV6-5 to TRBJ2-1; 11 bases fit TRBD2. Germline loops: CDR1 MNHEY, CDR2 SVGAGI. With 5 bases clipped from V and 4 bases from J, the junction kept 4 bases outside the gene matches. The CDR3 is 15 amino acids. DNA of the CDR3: TGTGCCAGCAGTCTGCGGACTAGCGGGTACAATGAGCAGTTCTTC. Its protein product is CASSLRTSGYNEQFF.

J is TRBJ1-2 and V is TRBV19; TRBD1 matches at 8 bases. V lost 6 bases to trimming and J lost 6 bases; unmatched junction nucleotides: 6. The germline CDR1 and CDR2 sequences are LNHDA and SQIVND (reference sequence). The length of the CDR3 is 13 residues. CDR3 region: CASSQDRGDGYTF. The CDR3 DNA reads TGTGCCAGTAGCCAAGACAGGGGCGATGGCTACACCTTC. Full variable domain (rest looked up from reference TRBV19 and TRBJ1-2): DGGITQSPKYLFRKEGQNVTLSCEQNLNHDAMYWYRQDPGQGLRLIYYSQIVNDFQKGDIAEGYSVSREKKESFPLTVTSAQKNPTAFYLCASSQDRGDGYTFGSGTRLTVV.

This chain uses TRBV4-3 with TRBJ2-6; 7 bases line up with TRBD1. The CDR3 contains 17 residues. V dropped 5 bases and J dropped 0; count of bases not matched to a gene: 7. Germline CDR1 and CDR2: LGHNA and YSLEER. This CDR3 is CASSGRGFLSGANVLTF. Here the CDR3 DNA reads TGCGCCAGCAGCGGCAGGGGGTTCCTCTCTGGGGCCAACGTCCTGACTTTC.

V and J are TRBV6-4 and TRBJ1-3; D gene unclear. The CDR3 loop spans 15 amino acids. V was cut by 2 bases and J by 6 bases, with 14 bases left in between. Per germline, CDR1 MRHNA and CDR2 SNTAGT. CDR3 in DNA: TGTGCCAGCAGTGACGGGTGGGCTCCCGCAAACACCATATATTTT. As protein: CASSDGWAPANTIYF.

CDR3 DNA sequence: TGTGCCAGCAGTGAAGGCACGAGAGCCAAAAACATTCAGTACTTC. Protein: CASSEGTRAKNIQYF. The chain carries TRBV2 and TRBJ2-4; D is uncertain. From germline, CDR1 is SNHLY and CDR2 FYNNEI. CDR3 size: 15 residues. V was clipped by 1 base and J by 0 bases, with 7 bases between them. The variable domain in full, completed from reference TRBV2 and TRBJ2-4, reads EPEVTQTPSHQVTQMGQEVILRCVPISNHLYFYWYRQILGQKVEFLVSFYNNEISEKSEIFDDQFSVERPDGSNFTLKIRSTKLEDSAMYFCASSEGTRAKNIQYFGAGTRLSVL.

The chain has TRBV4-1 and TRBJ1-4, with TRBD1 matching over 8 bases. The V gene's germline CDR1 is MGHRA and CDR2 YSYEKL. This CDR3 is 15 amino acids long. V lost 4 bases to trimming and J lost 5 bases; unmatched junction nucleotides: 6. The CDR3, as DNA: TGCGCCAGCAGCCCGGGGACAGGCCTAAATGAAAAACTGTTTTTT. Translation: CASSPGTGLNEKLFF.

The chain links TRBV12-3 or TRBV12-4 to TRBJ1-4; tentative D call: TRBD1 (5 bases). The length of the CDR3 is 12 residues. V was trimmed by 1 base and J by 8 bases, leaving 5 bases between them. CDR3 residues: CASSLEGEKLFF. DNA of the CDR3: TGTGCCAGCAGTTTAGAGGGGGAAAAACTGTTTTTT.

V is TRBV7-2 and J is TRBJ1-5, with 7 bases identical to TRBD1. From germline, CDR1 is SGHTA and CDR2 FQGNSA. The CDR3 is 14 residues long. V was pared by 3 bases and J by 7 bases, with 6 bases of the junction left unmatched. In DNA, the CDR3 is TGTGCCAGCAGCTTGACAGGGACTAGGCAGCCCCAGCATTTT. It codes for CASSLTGTRQPQHF.

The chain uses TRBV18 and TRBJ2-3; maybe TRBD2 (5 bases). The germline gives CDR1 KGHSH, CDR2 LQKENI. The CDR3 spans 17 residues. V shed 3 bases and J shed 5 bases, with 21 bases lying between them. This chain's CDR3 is CASSPRAEATEGDTQYF. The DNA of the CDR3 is TGTGCCAGCTCACCGCGGGCCGAGGCTACGGAAGGAGATACGCAGTATTTT.

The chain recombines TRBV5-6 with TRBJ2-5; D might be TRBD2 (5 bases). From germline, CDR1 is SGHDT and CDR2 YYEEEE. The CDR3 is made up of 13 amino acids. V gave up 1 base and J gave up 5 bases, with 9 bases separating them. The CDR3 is CASSLRGTETQYF. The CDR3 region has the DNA TGTGCCAGCAGCTTGCGGGGTACGGAGACCCAGTACTTC.

CDR3 protein: CASSYGTTDQETQYF. The CDR3 bases are TGTGCCAGCAGTTACGGGACTACCGACCAAGAGACCCAGTACTTC. The chain joins TRBV6-2 or TRBV6-3 to TRBJ2-5; 7 nucleotides agree with TRBD2. The J segment lost 0 bases and the V segment lost 2 bases, leaving 3 bases of the junction unmatched. The CDR3 loop spans 15 amino acids. The germline CDR1 and CDR2 sequences are MNHEY and SVGEGT.

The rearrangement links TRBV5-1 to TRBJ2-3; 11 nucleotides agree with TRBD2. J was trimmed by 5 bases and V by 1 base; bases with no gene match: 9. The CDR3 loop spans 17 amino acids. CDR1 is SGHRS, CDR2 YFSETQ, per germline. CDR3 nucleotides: TGCGCCAGCAGCTTGCGCGAAGTAGCGGGGGGGCGAGATACGCAGTATTTT. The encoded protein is CASSLREVAGGRDTQYF. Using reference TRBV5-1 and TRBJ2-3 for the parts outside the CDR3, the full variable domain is KAGVTQTPRYLIKTRGQQVTLSCSPISGHRSVSWYQQTPGQGLQFLFEYFSETQRNKGNFPGRFSGRQFSNSRSEMNVSTLELGDSALYLCASSLREVAGGRDTQYFGPGTRLTVL.